This paragraph reports one T cell receptor (beta chain). Per the germline V gene, CDR1 is MNHEY and CDR2 is SVGEGT. The CDR3 spans 12 residues. V shed 5 bases and J 5 bases; nucleotides not matched to a gene: 2. This sample was taken from a study of blood T cell repertoires in COVID-19. About the study: The samples span acute and convalescent COVID-19 from the United States, Italy and Spain. The cDNA or gDNA used as material had been derived from T cells, B-cell-depleted T cells, or PBMCs.

Source study methods: Amplification of reference gene primers provided the estimated nucleated cell counts. Here immunoSEQ multiplex PCR was the method, and the copy in TCRdb shows in-frame clones only, minus some. Clone size and the V and J calls come from that table; the DNA yielded D and trimming. Of approximately 270,000 clones listed, around 88% were seen once; the top ten hold 6% to 6.5%. Those enrolled in Seattle joined during active infection and were followed longitudinally afterward. This receptor was taken from a woman aged 25 to 39 with COVID-19, enrolled during active disease. The J gene is TRBJ2-5, the V gene TRBV6-2 or TRBV6-3; the match to TRBD2 covers 7 bases. The material sequenced was peripheral blood. For the CDR3, the DNA is TGTGCCAGCAGTCCCGGGGGGGAGACCCAGTACTTC. Translating gives CASSPGGETQYF.